This T cell receptor (beta chain) originates from a study of Graves' ophthalmopathy and Graves' hyperthyroidism. Notes on the study in general: The majority of expanded thyroid clonotypes above 0.001 frequency also occurred in blood.

Excluded were patients with other autoimmune diseases, uncontrolled infections, pregnancy or lactation. Using RNA transcripts, the TCR beta CDR3 regions were amplified. In the first round, RT-PCR was carried out with HTBI primers, and a multiplex PCR formed the second round. TCRdb fed the multiplex PCR reads into MiXCR, producing one record per CDR3 protein. Counted here are some 1.1 million distinct CDR3 sequences, about 36% occurring once; the ten biggest clones make up 11%. This clonotype was counted ten times or more. Its antigen remains unknown. The source material was peripheral blood or thyroid tissue (not recorded which). This receptor was obtained from an adult man with Graves' hyperthyroidism.

CDR3 sequence: CASSPTHRDRVNGYTF. The CDR3, as DNA: TGTGCCAGCAGTCCAACCCACCGGGACAGGGTCAATGGCTACACCTTC. The chain is built from TRBV6-1 and TRBJ1-2; TRBD1 matches 9 bases. CDR1 is MNHNS and CDR2 is SASEGT in the germline V gene. The ends lost 5 bases at V and 6 bases at J; junction bases unmatched: 13. The CDR3 is made up of 16 amino acids.